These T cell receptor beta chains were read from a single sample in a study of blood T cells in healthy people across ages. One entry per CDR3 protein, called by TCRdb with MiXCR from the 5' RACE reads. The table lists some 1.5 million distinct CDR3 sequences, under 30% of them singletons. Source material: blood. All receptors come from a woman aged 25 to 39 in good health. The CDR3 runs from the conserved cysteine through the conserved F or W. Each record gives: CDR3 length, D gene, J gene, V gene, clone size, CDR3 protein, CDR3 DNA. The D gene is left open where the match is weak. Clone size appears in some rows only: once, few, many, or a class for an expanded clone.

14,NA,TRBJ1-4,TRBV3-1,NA,CASSLPGAGEKLFF,TGTGCCAGCAGCCTCCCGGGGGCTGGGGAAAAACTGTTTTTT
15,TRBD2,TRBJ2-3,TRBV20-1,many,CSARRSSGSTDTQYF,TGCAGTGCGAGGCGCTCTAGCGGTAGCACAGATACGCAGTATTTT
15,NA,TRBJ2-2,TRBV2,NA,CASSEKGLDAGELFF,TGTGCCAGCAGTGAAAAGGGGCTAGATGCCGGGGAGCTGTTTTTT
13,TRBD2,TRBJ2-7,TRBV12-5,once,CASLSSGGYEQYF,TGTGCTAGTCTCTCTAGCGGAGGCTACGAGCAGTACTTC
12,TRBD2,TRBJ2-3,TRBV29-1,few,CSVEDPGGTQYF,TGCAGCGTTGAAGATCCGGGGGGGACGCAGTATTTT
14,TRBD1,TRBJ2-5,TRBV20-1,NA,CSARDEGGKETQYF,TGCAGTGCTAGAGATGAAGGGGGCAAAGAGACCCAGTACTTC
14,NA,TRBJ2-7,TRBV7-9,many,CASSLKGSSYEQYF,TGTGCCAGCAGTCTAAAGGGGAGCTCCTACGAGCAGTACTTC
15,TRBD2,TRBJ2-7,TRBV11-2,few,CASSLGGGPNYEQYF,TGTGCCAGCAGCTTAGGGGGGGGACCGAACTACGAGCAGTACTTC
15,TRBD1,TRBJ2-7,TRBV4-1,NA,CASSQVGQGGNEQYF,TGCGCCAGCAGCCAAGTGGGACAGGGGGGAAATGAGCAGTACTTC
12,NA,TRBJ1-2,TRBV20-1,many,CSADPGNFGYTF,TGCAGTGCTGATCCAGGGAATTTTGGCTACACCTTC
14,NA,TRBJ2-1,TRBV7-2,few,CASSLIREYNEQFF,TGTGCCAGCAGCTTAATTCGGGAATACAATGAGCAGTTCTTC
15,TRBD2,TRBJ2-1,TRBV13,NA,CASIPSSGGRNEQFF,TGTGCCAGCATCCCCTCTAGCGGGGGGCGCAATGAGCAGTTCTTC
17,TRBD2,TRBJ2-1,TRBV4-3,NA,CASSPTGTSGSFVEQFF,TGCGCCAGCAGCCCTACTGGGACTAGCGGGAGTTTTGTTGAGCAGTTCTTC
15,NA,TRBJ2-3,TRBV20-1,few,CSARAPGQTTDTQYF,TGCAGTGCTAGAGCCCCGGGACAAACCACAGATACGCAGTATTTT
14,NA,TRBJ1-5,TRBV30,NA,CAWSEGQFNQPQHF,TGTGCCTGGAGTGAAGGACAGTTCAATCAGCCCCAGCATTTT
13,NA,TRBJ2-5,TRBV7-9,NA,CASSPQDQETQYF,TGTGCCAGCAGCCCCCAAGACCAAGAGACCCAGTACTTC
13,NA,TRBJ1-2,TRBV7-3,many,CASSFRGSEGYTF,TGTGCCAGCAGCTTTCGAGGTTCTGAGGGCTACACCTTC
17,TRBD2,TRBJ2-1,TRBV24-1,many,CATSDTSGGRSYNEQFF,TGTGCCACCAGTGACACCAGCGGGGGTCGCTCCTACAATGAGCAGTTCTTC
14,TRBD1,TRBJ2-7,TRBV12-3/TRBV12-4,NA,CASSPTTGIYEQYF,TGTGCCAGCAGTCCCACGACAGGGATCTACGAGCAGTACTTC
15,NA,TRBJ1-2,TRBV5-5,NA,CASTLGPLANYGYTF,TGTGCCAGCACACTGGGACCCCTAGCTAACTATGGCTACACCTTC
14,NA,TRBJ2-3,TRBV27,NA,CASSFRSLADTQYF,TGTGCCAGCAGTTTTCGATCCCTCGCAGATACGCAGTATTTT
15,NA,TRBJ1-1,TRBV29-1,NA,CSVEAVRVADTEAFF,TGCAGCGTTGAAGCTGTTAGGGTAGCGGACACTGAAGCTTTCTTT
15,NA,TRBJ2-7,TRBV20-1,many,CSARGQTGTPYEQYF,TGCAGTGCTAGAGGGCAGACAGGGACTCCCTACGAGCAGTACTTC
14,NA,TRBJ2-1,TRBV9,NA,CASSRAQGYNEQFF,TGTGCCAGCAGCAGAGCACAGGGCTACAATGAGCAGTTCTTC
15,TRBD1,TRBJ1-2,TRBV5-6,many,CASSYVTGGPYGYTF,TGTGCCAGCAGCTACGTAACAGGGGGCCCCTATGGCTACACCTTC
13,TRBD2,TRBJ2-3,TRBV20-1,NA,CSAVTGTTIGQYF,TGCAGTGCCGTTACCGGGACTACCATCGGGCAGTATTTT
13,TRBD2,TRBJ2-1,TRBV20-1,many,CSASGLAHNEQFF,TGCAGTGCTAGTGGACTAGCCCACAATGAGCAGTTCTTC
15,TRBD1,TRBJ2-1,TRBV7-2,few,CASSSGTESYNEQFF,TGTGCCAGCAGCTCGGGGACAGAATCCTACAATGAGCAGTTCTTC
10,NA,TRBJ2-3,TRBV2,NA,CAGIVDTQYF,TGTGCCGGCATAGTGGATACGCAGTATTTT
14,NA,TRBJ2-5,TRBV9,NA,CASSCGLGQETQYF,TGTGCCAGCAGCTGCGGACTCGGCCAAGAGACCCAGTACTTC
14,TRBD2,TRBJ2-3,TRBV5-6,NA,CASRGLAGAGTQYF,TGTGCCAGCAGAGGACTAGCGGGGGCGGGTACGCAGTATTTT
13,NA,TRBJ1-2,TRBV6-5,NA,CASTAKAGQGYTF,TGTGCCAGCACCGCCAAAGCAGGGCAGGGCTACACCTTC
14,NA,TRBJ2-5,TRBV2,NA,CASLPRHRRETQYF,TGTGCCAGCCTACCCCGGCACAGGCGAGAGACCCAGTACTTC
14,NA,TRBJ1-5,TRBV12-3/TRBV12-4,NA,CASSPQGIRQPQHF,TGTGCCAGCAGTCCACAGGGTATACGGCAGCCCCAGCATTTT
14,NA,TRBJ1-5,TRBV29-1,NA,CSVGWGSVNQPQHF,TGCAGCGTTGGGTGGGGCAGCGTTAATCAGCCCCAGCATTTT
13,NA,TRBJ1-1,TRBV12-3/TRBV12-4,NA,CASSLQGTAEAFF,TGTGCCAGCAGTTTACAGGGCACAGCTGAAGCTTTCTTT
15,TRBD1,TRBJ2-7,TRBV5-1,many,CASSLIGTGVYEQYF,TGCGCCAGCAGCTTGATTGGGACAGGCGTGTACGAGCAGTACTTC
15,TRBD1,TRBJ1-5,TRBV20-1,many,CSAKPGQLLNQPQHF,TGCAGTGCTAAACCGGGACAGCTATTGAATCAGCCCCAGCATTTT
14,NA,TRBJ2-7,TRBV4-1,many,CASSQSTPAYEQYF,TGCGCCAGCAGCCAAAGTACGCCAGCCTACGAGCAGTACTTC
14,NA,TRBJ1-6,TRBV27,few,CASSPDRIYSPLHF,TGTGCCAGCAGTCCAGACAGAATTTATTCACCCCTCCACTTT
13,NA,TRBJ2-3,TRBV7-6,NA,CASSSRTGITQYF,TGTGCCAGCAGCTCCCGGACCGGGATTACGCAGTATTTT
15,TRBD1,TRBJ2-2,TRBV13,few,CASSRQGRDNGELFF,TGTGCCAGCAGCCGACAGGGGCGGGATAACGGGGAGCTGTTTTTT
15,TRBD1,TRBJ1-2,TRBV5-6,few,CASSWDRELNYGYTF,TGTGCCAGCAGCTGGGACAGGGAACTGAACTATGGCTACACCTTC
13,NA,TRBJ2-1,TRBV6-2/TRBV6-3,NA,CASTGGGLGEQFF,TGTGCCAGCACTGGGGGTGGGTTAGGTGAGCAGTTCTTC
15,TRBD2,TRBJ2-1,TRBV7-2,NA,CASSLPGLATVEQFF,TGTGCCAGCAGCTTACCGGGACTAGCGACGGTTGAGCAGTTCTTC
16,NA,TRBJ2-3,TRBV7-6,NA,CASSGGEGGITDTQYF,TGTGCCAGCAGCGGTGGTGAGGGGGGTATTACAGATACGCAGTATTTT
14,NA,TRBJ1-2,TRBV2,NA,CASSESPGPGGYTF,TGTGCCAGCAGTGAAAGTCCGGGACCCGGTGGCTACACCTTC
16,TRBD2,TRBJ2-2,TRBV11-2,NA,CASSSTSGANTGELFF,TGTGCCAGCAGCTCGACTAGCGGGGCAAACACCGGGGAGCTGTTTTTT
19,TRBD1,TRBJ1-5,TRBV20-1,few,CSAKDRLGTGGYSNQPQHF,TGCAGTGCAAAGGACAGGCTGGGGACTGGGGGCTATAGCAATCAGCCCCAGCATTTT
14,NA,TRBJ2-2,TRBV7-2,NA,CASSHTRNTGELFF,TGTGCCAGCAGCCACACAAGGAACACCGGGGAGCTGTTTTTT
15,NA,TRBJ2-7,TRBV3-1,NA,CASSQEGPRVDEQYF,TGTGCCAGCAGCCAAGAAGGGCCCAGGGTTGACGAGCAGTACTTC
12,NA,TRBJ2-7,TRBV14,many,CASSPWGYEQYF,TGTGCCAGCAGCCCGTGGGGCTACGAGCAGTACTTC
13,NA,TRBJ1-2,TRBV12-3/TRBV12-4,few,CASRGTTEYGYTF,TGTGCCAGCAGAGGGACTACAGAATATGGCTACACCTTC
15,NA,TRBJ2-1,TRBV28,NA,CASTSGSLSYNEQFF,TGTGCCAGCACCTCCGGGTCCCTCTCCTACAATGAGCAGTTCTTC
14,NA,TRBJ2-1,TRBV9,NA,CASSGDLDLNEQFF,TGTGCCAGCAGCGGAGACTTGGACCTCAATGAGCAGTTCTTC
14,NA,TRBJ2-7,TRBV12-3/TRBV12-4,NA,CASSGRVGVYEQCF,TGTGCCAGCAGTGGACGGGTGGGGGTTTACGAGCAGTGCTTC